Below, 18 T cell receptor beta chains from the same sample are listed, as sequenced in a study of beta chain features in type 1 diabetes. Whole-study findings and limits: Shortening that was moderate but significant affected the TCRB CDR3s of Type 1 diabetes patients in all four CD4+ subsets.

Their antigen targets remain unknown. The study reverse transcribed the entire isolated RNA, so it sequenced expressed TCRB transcripts. Using immunoSEQ multiplex PCR, the repertoire was profiled, and TCRdb retains in-frame clones only, with some absent. In the table there are about 660,000 clones, 11% to 15% of which are singletons. Source material: naive CD4+ T cells from blood. These TCRs come from a man aged 18 to 29 with type 1 diabetes.

This clone has more than one count but fewer than ten. DNA of the CDR3: TGTGCCAGCAGCAGGACAGGGGAGACCCAGTACTTC. Translated: CASSRTGETQYF. The genes are TRBV6-5 and TRBJ2-5; TRBD1 matches 8 bases. The ends lost 6 bases at V and 5 bases at J; junction bases unmatched: 2. There are 12 residues in the CDR3. CDR1 MNHEY and CDR2 SVGAGI come from the germline V gene.

J is TRBJ2-5 and V is TRBV29-1; no clear D gene. The J call is uncertain, as TRBJ2-7 better fits the DNA end. This CDR3 has 12 residues. The germline V gene has CDR1 SQVTM and CDR2 ANQGSEA. The CDR3 DNA sequence: TGCAGCGTTGGAGAGATAACCTACGAGCAGTACTTC. Amino acid sequence: CSVGEITYEQYF.

The rearrangement links TRBV11-3 to TRBJ2-5, with D tentatively TRBD1 (7 bases). V was pared by 1 base and J by 4 bases, with 10 bases between. Germline V gives CDR1 SGHNT, CDR2 YENEEA. This CDR3 has 14 residues. CDR3 nucleotides: TGTGCCAGCAGCTTAGGACAGGGAGGAGAGACCCAGTACTTC. This codes for CASSLGQGGETQYF.

This clone occurred a few times. The CDR3 protein is CASSPRGLAGGPHEQYF. The CDR3, as DNA: TGTGCCAGCAGCCCCAGGGGTCTAGCGGGAGGGCCCCACGAGCAGTACTTC. This sequence joins TRBV27 and TRBJ2-7; 12 bases map to TRBD2. This CDR3 is 17 amino acids long. Germline V gene lookup returns CDR1 MNHEY and CDR2 SMNVEV (reference sequence). Trimming at V came to 6 bases and at J to 5 bases, leaving 14 bases not matched to a gene.

The V and J genes are TRBV20-1 and TRBJ2-5, with a weak D call TRBD2 (6 bases). This CDR3 has 11 residues. V was trimmed by 5 bases and J by 5 bases, leaving 9 bases between them. Germline-derived CDR1 and CDR2 are DFQATT and SNEGSKA (reference sequence). Here the CDR3 DNA reads TGCAGTGCTGGGGGGTCGGAGACCCAGTACTTC. It codes for CSAGGSETQYF.

The chain couples TRBV5-1 to TRBJ2-5; 11 bases line up with TRBD2. V shed 4 bases and J 5 bases; nucleotides not matched to a gene: 7. Germline CDR1 SGHRS, CDR2 YFSETQ. This CDR3 has 15 residues. DNA of the CDR3: TGCGCCAGCAGCCTGTCTAGCGGGAGGTCGGAGACCCAGTACTTC. Its protein product is CASSLSSGRSETQYF.

The chain links TRBV30 to TRBJ2-6, with D maybe TRBD1 (6 bases). Germline-derived CDR1 and CDR2 are GTSNPN and SVGIG (reference sequence). The CDR3 is made up of 14 amino acids. The ends were cut back, 5 bases at V and 2 bases at J, with 10 bases in the middle. Here the CDR3 DNA reads TGTGCCTGGCAACAGGGAGCTGGGGCCAACGTCCTGACTTTC. It encodes CAWQQGAGANVLTF.

This clone was observed a few times. The V and J genes are TRBV30 and TRBJ2-3; 9 nucleotides agree with TRBD1. The CDR3 is 14 amino acids. The ends lost 0 bases at V and 4 bases at J; junction bases unmatched: 2. Germline V gene data show CDR1 as GTSNPN and CDR2 as SVGIG (reference sequence). CDR3 amino acids: CAWSVGTGSDTQYF. The CDR3, as DNA: TGTGCCTGGAGTGTCGGGACAGGGTCAGATACGCAGTATTTT.

This clone occurred a few times. CDR3 loop: CASSEEGSTEAFF. The CDR3 bases are TGTGCCAGCAGTGAAGAAGGGAGCACTGAAGCTTTCTTT. V usage is TRBV25-1 and J usage is TRBJ1-1; D not resolved. The germline V gene has CDR1 MGHDK and CDR2 SYGVNS. This CDR3 has 13 amino acids. V was clipped by 2 bases and J by 4 bases, with 8 bases between them. The entire variable domain, with the rest obtained from reference TRBV25-1 and TRBJ1-1, is as follows: EADIYQTPRYLVIGTGKKITLECSQTMGHDKMYWYQQDPGMELHLIHYSYGVNSTEKGDLSSESTVSRIRTEHFPLTLESARPSHTSQYLCASSEEGSTEAFFGQGTRLTVV.

The V gene is TRBV18, the J gene TRBJ2-7; D might be TRBD1 (7 bases). CDR1 is KGHSH, CDR2 LQKENI, per germline. V gave up 0 bases and J gave up 3 bases, with 12 bases separating them. CDR3 length: 15 amino acids. The DNA of the CDR3 is TGTGCCAGCTCACCACCGGCGGGACAGAACTACGAGCAGTACTTC. As protein: CASSPPAGQNYEQYF.

This sequence joins TRBV2 and TRBJ1-1; D is ambiguous. Between the trimmed V and J ends, which lost 3 bases and 1 base, there was a span of 9 bases. The CDR3 length is 14 residues. Germline values: CDR1 SNHLY, CDR2 FYNNEI. The CDR3, as DNA: TGTGCCAGCAGTGATGAAAAGAGGAACACTGAAGCTTTCTTT. Translating it yields CASSDEKRNTEAFF.

As concerns this clone: The junction departs from germline at one end; a sequencing error may be responsible. The chain joins TRBV7-9 to TRBJ1-1, with D tentatively TRBD1 (5 bases). CDR1 is SEHNR, CDR2 FQNEAQ, per germline (reference sequence). CDR3 size: 12 residues. The CDR3 is CASSRQSRVSEF. The CDR3 DNA follows: TGTGCCAGCAGTCGACAAAGCAGGGTTTCCGAATTT.

In its sample, this clone was seen a few times. This chain joins TRBV7-9 and TRBJ1-2; 7 bases fit TRBD1. Germline CDR1 reads SEHNR; CDR2 reads FQNEAQ (reference sequence). This CDR3 has 14 residues. V lost 4 bases and J lost 4; bases outside the gene matches: 6. The CDR3 sequence is CASSWPDRTYGYTF. CDR3 bases: TGTGCCAGCAGCTGGCCGGACAGGACCTATGGCTACACCTTC.

This clone was observed a handful of times. The genes are TRBV2 and TRBJ1-1, with a weak D call TRBD1 (5 bases). Germline-derived CDR1 and CDR2 are SNHLY and FYNNEI. Trimming removed 4 bases from V and 3 bases from J, with 12 bases in between. The CDR3 contains 14 residues. The CDR3: CASSVTQGDTEAFF. DNA of the CDR3: TGTGCCAGCAGTGTGACCCAGGGAGACACTGAAGCTTTCTTT.

The CDR3 nucleotides are TGCAGCGTCCGCTCCCTAGCGGGAGTCCCCTACGAGCAGTACTTC. Its protein is CSVRSLAGVPYEQYF. The chain joins TRBV29-1 to TRBJ2-7, with TRBD2 matching 10 bases. The CDR3 has 15 residues. The J segment lost 2 bases and the V segment lost 6 bases, leaving 10 bases of the junction unmatched. Germline V gives CDR1 SQVTM, CDR2 ANQGSEA.

The chain joins TRBV7-2 to TRBJ2-4; 9 bases agree with TRBD1. CDR1 is SGHTA, CDR2 FQGNSA, per germline. The V segment lost 0 bases and the J segment 5 bases; nucleotides outside the gene matches: 2. The length of the CDR3 is 15 residues. The CDR3 DNA sequence: TGTGCCAGCAGCTTAGCAAGACAGGGGGAAAACATTCAGTACTTC. Amino acid sequence: CASSLARQGENIQYF.

This clone was observed a few times. V and J are TRBV2 and TRBJ2-7; TRBD1 might be the D (5 bases). This CDR3 comprises 13 residues. CDR1 SNHLY and CDR2 FYNNEI come from the germline V gene. Trimming removed 4 bases at V and 5 bases at J, with 12 bases between. CDR3 protein: CASSGQGWHEQYF. Here the CDR3 DNA reads TGTGCCAGCAGTGGGCAGGGATGGCACGAGCAGTACTTC.

The sample holds a few counts of this clone. The chain combines TRBV6-6 with TRBJ2-6; a weak D match, TRBD1 (7 bases). V lost 8 bases to trimming and J lost 2 bases, with 16 bases between them. This CDR3 comprises 16 residues. Germline V lookup: CDR1 MNHNY, CDR2 SVGAGI (reference sequence). CDR3 sequence (DNA): TGTGCCAGCTCCCGCAGGGGGAGGACTGGGGCCAACGTCCTGACTTTC. The encoded protein is CASSRRGRTGANVLTF.